The T cell receptor (beta chain) described here comes from a study of CD8 T cells in ankylosing spondylitis. Regarding the study as a whole: With a CD8+ phenotype, disease-linked clones were relatively rare in peripheral blood. Apparently characteristic of ankylosing spondylitis blood was a TCR beta motif (eight highly homologous variants).

The CDR3 has 16 residues. This clonotype occurred many times. What it binds is unknown. Libraries for TCR beta were made by quantitative 5'-RACE with molecular barcodes. TCRdb passed the 5' RACE reads through MiXCR, listing each CDR3 protein once. The sample holds about 42,000 distinct CDR3 sequences, under 5% seen once. This chain links TRBV21-1 with TRBJ2-1; the table's D call TRBD1 went unverified against the DNA. TRBV21-1 is reported as a pseudogene. This receptor was identified in a female donor with ankylosing spondylitis or in good health (not recorded which). Sequenced input: blood, either unsorted or a sorted T cell fraction (not recorded which). CDR3 protein: CASSSRDDLSYNEQFF. The CDR3 region has the DNA TGTGCCAGCAGCTCCCGGGACGACCTCTCCTACAATGAGCAGTTCTTC.